This TCR beta chain stems from a study of T-cell reconstitution after alpha-beta-depleted transplantation in children. CDR1 and CDR2 (germline): MNHEY, SVGAGI. The CDR3 is 14 residues long. The V gene lost 2 bases and the J gene lost 3 bases, with 7 bases spanning the gap. This clonotype was seen at least ten times. Unique molecular identifiers were incorporated into the prepared TCRbeta library. TCRdb fed the PCR reads into MiXCR, producing one record per CDR3 protein. The sample consists of 260,000 or so distinct CDR3 sequences, approximately 12% of them appearing once. The V gene is TRBV6-5, the J gene TRBJ2-2; D gene uncertain. The sequence came from a human donor who donated a stem cell graft to a child with acute lymphoblastic leukemia. The sequenced sample was PBMCs from the stem cell graft donor, obtained from the stem cell graft. CDR3 nucleotides: TGTGCCAGCAGTTACGATGGGGACACCGGGGAGCTGTTTTTT. Its translation is CASSYDGDTGELFF.